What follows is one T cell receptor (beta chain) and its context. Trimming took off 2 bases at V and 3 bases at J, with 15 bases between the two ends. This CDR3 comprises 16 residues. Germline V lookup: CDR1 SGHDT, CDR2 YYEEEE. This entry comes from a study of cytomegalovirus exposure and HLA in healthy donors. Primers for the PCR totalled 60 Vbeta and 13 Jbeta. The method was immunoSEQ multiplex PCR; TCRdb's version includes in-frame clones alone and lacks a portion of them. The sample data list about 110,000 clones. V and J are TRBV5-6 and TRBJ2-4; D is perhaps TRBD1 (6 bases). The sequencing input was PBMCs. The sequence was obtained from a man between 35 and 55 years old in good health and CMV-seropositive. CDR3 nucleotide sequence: TGTGCCAGCAGCTTAGGGACACCGGTAGTCAAAAACATTCAGTACTTC. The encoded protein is CASSLGTPVVKNIQYF.